The 5 T cell receptor beta chains below all came from one sample that was sequenced in a study of shared clonotypes between healthy human individuals. Clones were read by immunoSEQ multiplex PCR, and TCRdb kept only the in-frame ones, dropping some. Here the sample spans some 470,000 clones, roughly four fifths being singletons. Input material: PBMCs. All receptors come from a middle-aged woman in good health. Some clones in this sample may be carry-over from other donors' samples.

The V and J genes are TRBV30 and TRBJ2-4; D might be TRBD1 or TRBD2, each matching 6 bases. This CDR3 is built from 14 residues. Germline assignment: CDR1 GTSNPN and CDR2 SVGIG (reference sequence). V lost 0 bases and J 5 bases, leaving 11 bases between the germline ends. The CDR3 reads CAWSVRGLENIQYF. The CDR3 coding sequence is TGTGCCTGGAGTGTACGGGGGCTCGAAAACATTCAGTACTTC.

The J gene is TRBJ2-2, the V gene TRBV9; D remains unclear. CDR3 length equals 11 residues. Trimming stripped 4 bases from V and 10 bases from J, with 8 bases between. Germline lookup yields CDR1 SGDLS and CDR2 YYNGEE. CDR3 DNA sequence: TGTGCCAGCAGCCCCAATTCGGAGCTGTTTTTT. Protein: CASSPNSELFF.

This clone was recorded many times. The chain couples TRBV4-2 to TRBJ1-1, with 11 bases aligning to TRBD1. The V segment lost 3 bases and the J segment 0 bases; nucleotides outside the gene matches: 9. Germline assignment: CDR1 LGHNA and CDR2 YNFKEQ. This CDR3 contains 18 residues. The CDR3 DNA reads TGTGCCAGCAGCCAGCCGGGCGGGACAGGGGGGATGAACACTGAAGCTTTCTTT. Translation: CASSQPGGTGGMNTEAFF.

The gene calls are TRBV18 and TRBJ2-2; D might be TRBD1 or TRBD2, each matching 5 bases. This CDR3 contains 16 residues. Trimming left V 6 bases short and J 0 bases short, with 14 bases between. Per germline, CDR1 KGHSH and CDR2 LQKENI. CDR3 residues: CASSPRGSPNTGELFF. For the CDR3, the DNA is TGTGCCAGCTCTCCCCGGGGCTCGCCGAACACCGGGGAGCTGTTTTTT. Combining the CDR3 with reference TRBV18 and TRBJ2-2 gives the whole variable domain NAGVMQNPRHLVRRRGQEARLRCSPMKGHSHVYWYRQLPEEGLKFMVYLQKENIIDESGMPKERFSAEFPKEGPSILRIQQVVRGDSAAYFCASSPRGSPNTGELFFGEGSRLTVL.

This chain connects TRBV27 to TRBJ1-1; a weak D match, TRBD1 (6 bases). V was trimmed by 5 bases and J by 11 bases, leaving 15 bases between them. Germline CDR1 reads MNHEY; CDR2 reads SMNVEV (reference sequence). This CDR3 has 12 residues. The CDR3 DNA is TGTGCCAGCAGTCCTTCAACAGGGTCGGCTTTCTTT. Its translation is CASSPSTGSAFF.